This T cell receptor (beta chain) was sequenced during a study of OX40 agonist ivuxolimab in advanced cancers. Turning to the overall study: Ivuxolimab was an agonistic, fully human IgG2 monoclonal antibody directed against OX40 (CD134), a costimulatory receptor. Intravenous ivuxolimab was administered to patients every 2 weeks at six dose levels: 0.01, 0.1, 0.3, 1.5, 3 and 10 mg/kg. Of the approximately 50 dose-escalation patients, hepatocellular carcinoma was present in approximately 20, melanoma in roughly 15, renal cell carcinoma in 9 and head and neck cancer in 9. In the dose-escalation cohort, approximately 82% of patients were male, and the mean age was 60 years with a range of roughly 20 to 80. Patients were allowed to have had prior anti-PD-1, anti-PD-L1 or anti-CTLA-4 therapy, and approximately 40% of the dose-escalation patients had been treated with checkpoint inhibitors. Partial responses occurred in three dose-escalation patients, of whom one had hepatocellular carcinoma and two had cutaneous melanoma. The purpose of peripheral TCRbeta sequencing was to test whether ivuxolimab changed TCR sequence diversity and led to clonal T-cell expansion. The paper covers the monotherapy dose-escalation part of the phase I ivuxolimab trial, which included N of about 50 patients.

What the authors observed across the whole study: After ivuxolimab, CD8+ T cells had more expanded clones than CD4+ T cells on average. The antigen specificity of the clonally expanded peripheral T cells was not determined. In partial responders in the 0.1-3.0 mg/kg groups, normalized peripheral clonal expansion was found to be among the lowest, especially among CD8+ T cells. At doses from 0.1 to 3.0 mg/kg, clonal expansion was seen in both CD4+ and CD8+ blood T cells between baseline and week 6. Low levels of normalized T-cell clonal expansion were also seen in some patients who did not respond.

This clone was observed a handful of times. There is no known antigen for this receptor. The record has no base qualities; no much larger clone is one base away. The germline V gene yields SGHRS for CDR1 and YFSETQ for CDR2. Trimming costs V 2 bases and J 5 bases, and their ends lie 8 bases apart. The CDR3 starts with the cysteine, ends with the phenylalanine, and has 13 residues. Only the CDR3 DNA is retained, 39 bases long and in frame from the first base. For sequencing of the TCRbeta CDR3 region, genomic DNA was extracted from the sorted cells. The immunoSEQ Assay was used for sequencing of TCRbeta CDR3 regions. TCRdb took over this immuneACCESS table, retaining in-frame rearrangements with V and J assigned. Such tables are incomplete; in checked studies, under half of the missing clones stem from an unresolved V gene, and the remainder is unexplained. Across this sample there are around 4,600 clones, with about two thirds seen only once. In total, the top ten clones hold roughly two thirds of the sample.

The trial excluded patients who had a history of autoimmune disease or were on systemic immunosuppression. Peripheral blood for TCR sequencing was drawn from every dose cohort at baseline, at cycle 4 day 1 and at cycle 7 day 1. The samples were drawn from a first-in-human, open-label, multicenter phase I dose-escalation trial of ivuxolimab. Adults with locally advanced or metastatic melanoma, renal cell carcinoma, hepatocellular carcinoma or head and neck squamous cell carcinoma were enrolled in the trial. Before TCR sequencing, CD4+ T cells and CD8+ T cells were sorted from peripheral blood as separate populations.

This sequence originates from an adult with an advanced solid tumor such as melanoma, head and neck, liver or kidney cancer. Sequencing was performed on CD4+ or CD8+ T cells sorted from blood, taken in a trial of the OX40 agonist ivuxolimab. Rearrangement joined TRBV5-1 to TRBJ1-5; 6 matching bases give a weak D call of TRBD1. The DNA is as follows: TGCGCCAGCAGCTTCGAGGGGGATCAGCCCCAGCATTTT. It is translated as CASSFEGDQPQHF.